These 5 T cell receptor beta chains share one sample of origin, sequenced in a study of cytomegalovirus exposure and HLA in healthy donors. 60 Vbeta and 13 Jbeta primers were used in PCR. Sequencing used immunoSEQ multiplex PCR; TCRdb keeps in-frame clones, though not all of them. Of 150,000 to 170,000 clones in the sample, around 74% were seen once. Sequencing input: PBMCs. All receptors come from a young man in good health and CMV-seronegative.

This clone was counted between two and nine times. The chain uses TRBV7-2 and TRBJ1-2; TRBD1 matches 9 bases. Germline V gene sequence: CDR1 SGHTA, CDR2 FQGNSA. J lost 5 bases, V lost 5 bases, and 9 bases had no gene match. This CDR3 region has 15 residues. This CDR3 is CASSRARDRVYGYTF. CDR3 nucleotide sequence: TGTGCCAGCAGCCGCGCTCGGGACAGGGTTTATGGCTACACCTTC.

V usage is TRBV5-1 and J usage is TRBJ2-3; D perhaps matches TRBD2 (6 bases). The V gene lost 0 bases and the J gene lost 0 bases, with 17 bases spanning the gap. This CDR3 region has 18 residues. Germline values: CDR1 SGHRS, CDR2 YFSETQ. CDR3 nucleotide sequence: TGCGCCAGCAGCTTGGATGTATCCCGGGGGAGTAGCACAGATACGCAGTATTTT. Protein sequence: CASSLDVSRGSSTDTQYF.

This clone was recorded a few times. J is TRBJ1-5 and V is TRBV6-5, with no clear D. The CDR3 is 14 residues long. Germline V CDR1 and CDR2: MNHEY, SVGAGI. V shed 10 bases and J shed 6 bases, with 19 bases lying between them. The CDR3 nucleotides are TGTGCCACCTGTCCCGGACGGCGGGGTCAGCCCCAGCATTTT. Translation: CATCPGRRGQPQHF.

The chain combines TRBV6-5 with TRBJ1-6; 7 bases align to TRBD1. The germline CDR1 and CDR2 sequences are MNHEY and SVGAGI. After removal of 2 bases from V and 8 bases from J, the junction contained 3 bases not matched to a gene. The CDR3 runs to 14 residues. The CDR3 sequence: CASSYGTDHSPLHF. The CDR3 DNA reads as TGTGCCAGCAGTTACGGGACAGACCATTCACCCCTCCACTTT.

This clone was picked up a small number of times. The chain carries TRBV18 and TRBJ2-1; 8 bases fit TRBD1. The CDR3 runs 15 residues. Germline V gene lookup returns CDR1 KGHSH and CDR2 LQKENI. V shed 1 base and J 7 bases; nucleotides not matched to a gene: 6. This CDR3 is CASSPRVGTGNEQFF. The CDR3 nucleotides are TGTGCCAGCTCACCACGTGTCGGGACAGGTAATGAGCAGTTCTTC.